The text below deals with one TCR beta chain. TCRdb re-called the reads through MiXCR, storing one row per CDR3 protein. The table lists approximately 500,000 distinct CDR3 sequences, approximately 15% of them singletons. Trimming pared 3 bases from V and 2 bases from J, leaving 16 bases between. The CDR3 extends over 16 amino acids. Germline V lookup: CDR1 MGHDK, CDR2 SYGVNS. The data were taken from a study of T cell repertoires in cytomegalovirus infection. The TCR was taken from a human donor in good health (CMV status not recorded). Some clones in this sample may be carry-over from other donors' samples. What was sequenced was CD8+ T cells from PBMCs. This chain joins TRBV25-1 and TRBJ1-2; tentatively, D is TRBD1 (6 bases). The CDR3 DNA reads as TGTGCCAGCAGTGACTACCCCCTCGACAGGAACTATGGCTACACCTTC. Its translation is CASSDYPLDRNYGYTF.